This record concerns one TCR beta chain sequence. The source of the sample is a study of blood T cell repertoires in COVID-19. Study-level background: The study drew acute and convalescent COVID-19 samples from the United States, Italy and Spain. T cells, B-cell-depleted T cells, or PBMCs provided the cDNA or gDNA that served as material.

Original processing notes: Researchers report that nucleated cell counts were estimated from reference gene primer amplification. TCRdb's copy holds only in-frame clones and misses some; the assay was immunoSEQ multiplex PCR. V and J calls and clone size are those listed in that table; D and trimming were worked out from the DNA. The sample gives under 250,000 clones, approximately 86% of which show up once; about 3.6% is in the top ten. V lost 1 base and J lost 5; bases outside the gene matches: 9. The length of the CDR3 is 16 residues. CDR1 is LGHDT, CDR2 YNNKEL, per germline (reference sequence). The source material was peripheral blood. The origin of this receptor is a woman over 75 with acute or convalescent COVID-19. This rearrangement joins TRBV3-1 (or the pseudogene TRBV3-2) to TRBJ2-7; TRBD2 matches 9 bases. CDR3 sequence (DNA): TGTGCCAGCAGCCAAGCGTGGCGGGGGGGGGCCGACGAGCAGTACTTC. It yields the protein CASSQAWRGGADEQYF.